This entry concerns a single T cell receptor (beta chain). Its antigen is unknown. PCR was performed a second time for about 7 to 12 cycles using a sample-barcoded 5' primer and a J-beta primer mix. MiXCR, applied by TCRdb to the 5' RACE reads, yields one record per CDR3 protein. This table has about 760,000 distinct CDR3 sequences, roughly three fifths appearing once. The sample is drawn from a study of blood T cells in healthy people across ages. Overall study context: Researchers report that template switching captured about one barcoded beta molecule per two T cells. General observations from the study: A greater number of naive CD4+ cells and higher diversity distinguished long-lived donors from aged donors.

Sequenced sample: blood. This TCR derives from a man between 35 and 55 years old in good health.

The CDR3 DNA is TGTGCCAGCAGCCTAAACCCGGGCTATGAGCAGTTCTTC. It encodes CASSLNPGYEQFF. The chain is built from TRBV7-2 and TRBJ2-1; D is undetermined. Germline V gives CDR1 SGHTA, CDR2 FQGNSA. V was clipped by 5 bases and J by 8 bases, with 13 bases between them. The CDR3 sequence is 13 residues long.